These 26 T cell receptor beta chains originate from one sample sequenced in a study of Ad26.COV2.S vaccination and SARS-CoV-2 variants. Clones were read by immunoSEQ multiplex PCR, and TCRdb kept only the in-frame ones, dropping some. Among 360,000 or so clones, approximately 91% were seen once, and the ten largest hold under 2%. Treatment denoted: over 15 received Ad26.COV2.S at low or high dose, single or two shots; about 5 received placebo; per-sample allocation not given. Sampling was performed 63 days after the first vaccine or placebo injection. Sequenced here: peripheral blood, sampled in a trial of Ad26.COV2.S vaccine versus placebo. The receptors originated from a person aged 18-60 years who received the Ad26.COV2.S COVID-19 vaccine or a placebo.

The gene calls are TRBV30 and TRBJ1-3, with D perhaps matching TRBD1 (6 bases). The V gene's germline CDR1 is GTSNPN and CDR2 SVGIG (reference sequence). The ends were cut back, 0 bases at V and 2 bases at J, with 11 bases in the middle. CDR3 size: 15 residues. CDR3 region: CAWSVGGATGNTIYF. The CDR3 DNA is TGTGCCTGGAGTGTGGGGGGCGCAACTGGAAACACCATATATTTT.

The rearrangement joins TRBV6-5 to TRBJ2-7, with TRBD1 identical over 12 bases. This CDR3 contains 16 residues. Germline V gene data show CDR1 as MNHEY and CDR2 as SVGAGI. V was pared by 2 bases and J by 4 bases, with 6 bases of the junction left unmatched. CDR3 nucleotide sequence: TGTGCCAGCAGTTACGGCGGGACAGGGGGCCAATACGAGCAGTACTTC. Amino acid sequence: CASSYGGTGGQYEQYF.

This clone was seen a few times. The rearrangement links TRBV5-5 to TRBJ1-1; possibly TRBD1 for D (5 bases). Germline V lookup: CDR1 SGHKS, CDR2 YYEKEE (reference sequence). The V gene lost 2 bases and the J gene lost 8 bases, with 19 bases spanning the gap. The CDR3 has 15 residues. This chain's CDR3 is CASSFSPRGRQEAFF. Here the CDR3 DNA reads TGTGCCAGCAGCTTTTCCCCTCGGGGCCGGCAAGAAGCTTTCTTT.

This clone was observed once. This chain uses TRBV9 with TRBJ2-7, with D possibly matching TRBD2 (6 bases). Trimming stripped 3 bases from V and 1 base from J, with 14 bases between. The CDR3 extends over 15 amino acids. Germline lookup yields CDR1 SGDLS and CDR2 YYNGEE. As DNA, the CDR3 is TGTGCCAGCAGCGCCGGGACTCAAGTTTCCTACGAGCAGTACTTC. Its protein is CASSAGTQVSYEQYF.

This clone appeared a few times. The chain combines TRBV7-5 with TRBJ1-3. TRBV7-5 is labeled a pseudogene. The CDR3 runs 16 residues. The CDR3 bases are TGTGCCAGAAGCCCTTGGGACGGCGGCTCTGGAAACACCATATATTTT. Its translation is CARSPWDGGSGNTIYF.

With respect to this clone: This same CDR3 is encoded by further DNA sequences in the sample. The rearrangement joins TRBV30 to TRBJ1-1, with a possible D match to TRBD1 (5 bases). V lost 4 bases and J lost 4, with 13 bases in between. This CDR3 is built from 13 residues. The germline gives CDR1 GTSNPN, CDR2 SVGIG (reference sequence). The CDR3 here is CAWTGTGGTEAFF. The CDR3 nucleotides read TGTGCCTGGACGGGGACGGGGGGCACTGAAGCTTTCTTT. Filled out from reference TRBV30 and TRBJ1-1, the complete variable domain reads SQTIHQWPATLVQPVGSPLSLECTVEGTSNPNLYWYRQAAGRGLQLLFYSVGIGQISSEVPQNLSASRPQDRQFILSSKKLLLSDSGFYLCAWTGTGGTEAFFGQGTRLTVV.

The CDR3 bases are TGTGCCAGCAGCAAAAAGTTCCCTGAGCGGGCAATCGCGACCCAGTACTTC. Amino acids: CASSKKFPERAIATQYF. This chain links TRBV21-1 with TRBJ2-5; the D call in the table, TRBD2, was not verified against the DNA. TRBV21-1 is a recognized pseudogene. CDR3 length: 17 residues.

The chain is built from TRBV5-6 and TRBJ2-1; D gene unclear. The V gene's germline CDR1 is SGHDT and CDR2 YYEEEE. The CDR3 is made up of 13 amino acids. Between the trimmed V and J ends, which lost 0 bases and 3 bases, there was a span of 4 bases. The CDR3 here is CASSLANYNEQFF. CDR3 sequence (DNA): TGTGCCAGCAGCTTGGCCAACTACAATGAGCAGTTCTTC. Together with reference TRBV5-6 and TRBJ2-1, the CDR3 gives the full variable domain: DAGVTQSPTHLIKTRGQQVTLRCSPKSGHDTVSWYQQALGQGPQFIFQYYEEEERQRGNFPDRFSGHQFPNYSSELNVNALLLGDSALYLCASSLANYNEQFFGPGTRLTVL.

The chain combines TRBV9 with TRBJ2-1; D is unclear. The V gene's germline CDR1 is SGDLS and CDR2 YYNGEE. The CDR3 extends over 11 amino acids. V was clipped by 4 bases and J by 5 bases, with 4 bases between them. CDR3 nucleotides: TGTGCCAGCAGCCTCCACAATGAGCAGTTCTTC. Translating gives CASSLHNEQFF.

CDR3 residues: CASSSSGRSYNEQFF. The CDR3 DNA reads TGTGCCAGCAGTTCTAGCGGGAGGTCCTACAATGAGCAGTTCTTC. The chain has TRBV27 and TRBJ2-1; 11 bases match TRBD2. J was trimmed by 1 base and V by 4 bases; bases with no gene match: 0. The CDR3 sequence is 15 residues long. Germline V lookup: CDR1 MNHEY, CDR2 SMNVEV (reference sequence).

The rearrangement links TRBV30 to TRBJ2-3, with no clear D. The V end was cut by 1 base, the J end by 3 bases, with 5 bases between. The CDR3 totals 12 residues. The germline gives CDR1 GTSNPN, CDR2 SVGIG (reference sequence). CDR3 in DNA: TGTGCCTGGAGTGGCTTTACAGATACGCAGTATTTT. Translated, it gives CAWSGFTDTQYF.

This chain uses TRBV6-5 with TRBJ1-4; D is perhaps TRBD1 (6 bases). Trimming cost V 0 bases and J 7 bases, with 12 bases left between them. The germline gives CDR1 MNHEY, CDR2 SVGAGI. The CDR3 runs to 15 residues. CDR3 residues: CASSYSSRGGEKLFF. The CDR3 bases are TGTGCCAGCAGTTACTCGAGCAGGGGTGGTGAAAAACTGTTTTTT.

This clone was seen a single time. DNA of the CDR3: TGTGCCAGCAGTTCGAGTAGAGTTGAGTACTTC. This translates into CASSSSRVEYF. The chain has TRBV28 and TRBJ2-7; D call uncertain. From germline, CDR1 is MDHEN and CDR2 SYDVKM. This CDR3 is 11 amino acids long. Trimming pared 4 bases from V and 11 bases from J, leaving 12 bases between.

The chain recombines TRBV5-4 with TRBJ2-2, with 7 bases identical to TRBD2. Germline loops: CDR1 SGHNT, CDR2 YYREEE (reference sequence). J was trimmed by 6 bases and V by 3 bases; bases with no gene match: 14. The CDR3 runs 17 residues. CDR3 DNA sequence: TGTGCCAGCAGCTCCCCGTCGGCGGGAGTCATTTCCGGGGAGCTGTTTTTT. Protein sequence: CASSSPSAGVISGELFF.

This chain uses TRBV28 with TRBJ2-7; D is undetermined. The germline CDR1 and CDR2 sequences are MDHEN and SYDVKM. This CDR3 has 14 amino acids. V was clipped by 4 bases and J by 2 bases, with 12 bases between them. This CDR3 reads CASSSPGLPYEQYF. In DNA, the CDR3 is TGTGCCAGCAGTTCCCCGGGTTTACCCTACGAGCAGTACTTC.

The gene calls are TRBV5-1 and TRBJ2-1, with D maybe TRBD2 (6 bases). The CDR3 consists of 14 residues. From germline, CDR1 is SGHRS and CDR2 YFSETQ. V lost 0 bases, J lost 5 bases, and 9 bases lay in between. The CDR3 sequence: CASSLGGVHNEQFF. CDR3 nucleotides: TGCGCCAGCAGCTTGGGGGGGGTCCACAATGAGCAGTTCTTC. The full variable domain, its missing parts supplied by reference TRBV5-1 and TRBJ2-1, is KAGVTQTPRYLIKTRGQQVTLSCSPISGHRSVSWYQQTPGQGLQFLFEYFSETQRNKGNFPGRFSGRQFSNSRSEMNVSTLELGDSALYLCASSLGGVHNEQFFGPGTRLTVL.

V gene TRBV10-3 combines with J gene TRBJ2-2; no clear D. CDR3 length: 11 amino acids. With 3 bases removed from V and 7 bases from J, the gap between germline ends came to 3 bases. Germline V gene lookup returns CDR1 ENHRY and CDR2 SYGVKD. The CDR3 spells CAISDGGELFF. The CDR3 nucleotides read TGTGCCATCAGTGACGGCGGGGAGCTGTTTTTT.

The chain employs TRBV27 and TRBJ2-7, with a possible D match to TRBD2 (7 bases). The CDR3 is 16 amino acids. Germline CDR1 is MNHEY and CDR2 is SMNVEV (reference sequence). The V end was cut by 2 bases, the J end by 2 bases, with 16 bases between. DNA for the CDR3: TGTGCCAGCAGTTTAGGAGGGGGGGGATCGGCCTACGAGCAGTACTTC. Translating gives CASSLGGGGSAYEQYF.

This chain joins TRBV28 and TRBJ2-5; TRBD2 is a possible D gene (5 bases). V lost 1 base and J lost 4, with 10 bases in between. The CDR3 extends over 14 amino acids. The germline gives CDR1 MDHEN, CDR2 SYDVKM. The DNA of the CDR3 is TGTGCCAGCAGTTTATTATCACGGGGAGAGACCCAGTACTTC. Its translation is CASSLLSRGETQYF.

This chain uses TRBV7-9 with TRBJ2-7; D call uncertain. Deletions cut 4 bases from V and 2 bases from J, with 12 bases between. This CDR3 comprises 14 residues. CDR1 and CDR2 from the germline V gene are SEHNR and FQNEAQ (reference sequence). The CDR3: CASSSNRAAYEQYF. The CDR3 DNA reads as TGTGCCAGCAGCTCGAACCGGGCAGCCTACGAGCAGTACTTC.

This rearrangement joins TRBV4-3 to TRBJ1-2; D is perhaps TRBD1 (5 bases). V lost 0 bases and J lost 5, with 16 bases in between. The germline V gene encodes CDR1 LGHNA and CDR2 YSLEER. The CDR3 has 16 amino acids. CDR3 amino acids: CASSQDSGSRLYGYTF. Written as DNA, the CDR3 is TGCGCCAGCAGCCAAGATTCAGGGAGCCGTCTTTATGGCTACACCTTC.

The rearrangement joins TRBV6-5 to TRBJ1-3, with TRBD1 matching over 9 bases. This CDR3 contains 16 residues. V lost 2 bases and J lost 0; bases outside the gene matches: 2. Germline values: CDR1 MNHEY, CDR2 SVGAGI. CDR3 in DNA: TGTGCCAGCAGTTACGGGACAGGGACCTCTGGAAACACCATATATTTT. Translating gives CASSYGTGTSGNTIYF.

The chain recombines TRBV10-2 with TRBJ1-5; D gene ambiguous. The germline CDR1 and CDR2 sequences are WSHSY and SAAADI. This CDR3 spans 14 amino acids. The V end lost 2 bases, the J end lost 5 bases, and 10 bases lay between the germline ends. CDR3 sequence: CASSEAGKDQPQHF. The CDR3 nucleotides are TGCGCCAGCAGTGAGGCGGGGAAGGATCAGCCCCAGCATTTT.

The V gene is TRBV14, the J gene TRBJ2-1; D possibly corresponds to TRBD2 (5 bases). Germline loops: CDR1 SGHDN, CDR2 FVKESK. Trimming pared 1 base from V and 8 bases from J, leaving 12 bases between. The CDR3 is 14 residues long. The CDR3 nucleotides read TGTGCCAGCAGCCAAGGTCTAGGGCGGGATGAGCAGTTCTTC. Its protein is CASSQGLGRDEQFF.

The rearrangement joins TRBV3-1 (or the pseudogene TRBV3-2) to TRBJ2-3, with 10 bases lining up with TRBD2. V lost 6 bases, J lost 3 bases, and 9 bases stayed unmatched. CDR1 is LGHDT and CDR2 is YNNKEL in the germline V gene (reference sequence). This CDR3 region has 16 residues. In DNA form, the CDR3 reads TGTGCCAGCAGAAGCCTAGCGGGAGTAGGGACAGATACGCAGTATTTT. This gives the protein CASRSLAGVGTDTQYF.

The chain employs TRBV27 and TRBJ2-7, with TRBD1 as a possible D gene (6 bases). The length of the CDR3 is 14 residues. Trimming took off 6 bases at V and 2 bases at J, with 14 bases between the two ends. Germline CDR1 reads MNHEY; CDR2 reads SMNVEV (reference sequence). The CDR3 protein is CASSKTGAPYEQYF. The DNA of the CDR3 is TGTGCCAGCAGCAAGACAGGTGCCCCCTACGAGCAGTACTTC.